The clone carrying this T cell receptor beta chain has a handful of counts. The germline V gene encodes CDR1 SGHRS and CDR2 YFSETQ. The V end was cut by 1 base, the J end by 0 bases, with 15 bases between. This CDR3 is 17 amino acids long. The data originate from a study of identical twins. MiXCR, applied by TCRdb to the 5' RACE reads, yields one record per CDR3 protein. Of some 660,000 distinct CDR3 sequences detected, 8.6% appear once; the ten largest clones hold around 0.95%. This same sample was also part of a study on yellow fever vaccine responses in identical twins.

Sequenced sample: PBMCs. The receptor's source is a woman between 18 and 29 years old in good health. This chain uses TRBV5-1 with TRBJ2-3; the D call may be TRBD1 or TRBD2 (7 bases each). CDR3 nucleotides: TGCGCCAGCAGCTTGCCCAGGGGGGGGGCTAGCACAGATACGCAGTATTTT. Amino acids: CASSLPRGGASTDTQYF.